This T cell receptor (beta chain) emerged from a study of radiation and T cells in renal cell carcinoma. Clones were sequenced by immunoSEQ multiplex PCR, and TCRdb holds only the in-frame ones, with some missing. The table lists approximately 150,000 clones, 75% to 90% of them singletons. The CDR3 sequence is 14 residues long. Germline loops: CDR1 SGDLS, CDR2 YYNGEE. V lost 0 bases and J lost 8, with 9 bases in between. This clone was counted between two and nine times. What it recognizes is unknown. Documented time point: blood 4 weeks post-SBRT, at nephrectomy. The sample's treatment: 15 Gy SBRT to primary tumor, nephrectomy 4 weeks later. Nephrectomy followed 15 Gy stereotactic body radiation by 4 weeks. General study points: From baseline, blood top tumor clonotypes peaked at 2 weeks post-radiation.

The receptor was derived from a woman aged 50 to 60 with renal cell carcinoma. The sequenced sample was blood, obtained from a patient whose treatment included radiotherapy and nephrectomy. The chain uses TRBV9 and TRBJ1-6, with a tentative D call TRBD1 (5 bases). In nucleotides, the CDR3 is TGTGCCAGCAGCGTAGGGGACGGAGATTCACCCCTCCACTTT. It specifies CASSVGDGDSPLHF.